This T cell receptor (beta chain) stems from a study of radiation and T cells in renal cell carcinoma. Whole-study results and caveats: Without pretreatment biopsies, baseline tumor clonotype presence was undetermined.

Sequencing used immunoSEQ multiplex PCR; TCRdb keeps in-frame clones, though not all of them. The data contain about 78,000 clones, 80% to 90% of them singletons. Sample time point: blood 4 weeks post-SBRT, at nephrectomy. Stated treatment: 15 Gy SBRT to primary tumor, nephrectomy 4 weeks later. Nephrectomy followed 15 Gy stereotactic body radiation by 4 weeks. This renal cell carcinoma was of the clear cell type. Trimming cost V 6 bases and J 1 base, with 16 bases left between them. Per germline, CDR1 SGHNT and CDR2 YYREEE (reference sequence). The CDR3 extends over 15 amino acids. About this clone itself: Its antigen is unidentified.

The rearrangement links TRBV5-4 to TRBJ2-5; D might be TRBD1 (5 bases). The specimen was blood, collected from a patient whose treatment included radiotherapy and nephrectomy. The source is a woman aged 70-85 years with renal cell carcinoma. The CDR3 DNA reads as TGTGCCAGCACACAAGGGAAAGGGGTCCAAGAGACCCAGTACTTC. Protein: CASTQGKGVQETQYF.